Following are 11 T cell receptor beta chains from one sample sequenced in a study of cytomegalovirus exposure and HLA in healthy donors. 60 Vbeta and 13 Jbeta primers were used in PCR. The protocol was immunoSEQ multiplex PCR, while the TCRdb copy is restricted to in-frame clones and leaves out a portion. The sample has 100,000 to 150,000 clones, 83% seen once. Sample: PBMCs. These receptors were obtained from a woman in her 40s in good health and CMV-seropositive.

The chain carries TRBV18 and TRBJ1-5; TRBD1 agrees at 10 bases. The CDR3 extends over 15 amino acids. From germline, CDR1 is KGHSH and CDR2 LQKENI. J lost 6 bases, V lost 3 bases, and 5 bases had no gene match. CDR3 DNA: TGTGCCAGCTCACCGGGACAGGGGTCTGGTCAGCCCCAGCATTTT. Translating it yields CASSPGQGSGQPQHF.

Comment on this clone: The sample holds other DNA sequences that translate to the same CDR3. CDR3 bases: TGCGCCAGCAGCCCAGACAGGCCGAACACTGAAGCTTTCTTT. Translation: CASSPDRPNTEAFF. V gene TRBV5-1 combines with J gene TRBJ1-1; D may be TRBD1 (6 bases). This CDR3 is 14 amino acids long. V was clipped by 4 bases and J by 1 base, with 11 bases between them. Germline CDR1 reads SGHRS; CDR2 reads YFSETQ. Variable domain in full (rest from reference TRBV5-1 and TRBJ1-1): KAGVTQTPRYLIKTRGQQVTLSCSPISGHRSVSWYQQTPGQGLQFLFEYFSETQRNKGNFPGRFSGRQFSNSRSEMNVSTLELGDSALYLCASSPDRPNTEAFFGQGTRLTVV.

The chain is built from TRBV7-9 and TRBJ2-5; tentative D call: TRBD2 (5 bases). CDR1 SEHNR and CDR2 FQNEAQ come from the germline V gene (reference sequence). Trimming cost V 0 bases and J 8 bases, with 10 bases left between them. CDR3 length: 13 amino acids. For the CDR3, the DNA is TGTGCCAGCAGCTTAGCCCACGAGGGCACCCAGTACTTC. Its translation is CASSLAHEGTQYF.

V gene TRBV30 combines with J gene TRBJ2-5, with D maybe TRBD1 (5 bases). The length of the CDR3 is 14 residues. Looked up from germline, CDR1 is GTSNPN and CDR2 is SVGIG (reference sequence). The V end was cut by 2 bases, the J end by 5 bases, with 15 bases between. In DNA form, the CDR3 reads TGTGCCTGGAGTTCCAGTAACTGGGGCGAGACCCAGTACTTC. It yields the protein CAWSSSNWGETQYF.

The chain combines TRBV28 with TRBJ2-1; 10 positions match TRBD2. There are 16 residues in the CDR3. The germline V gene has CDR1 MDHEN and CDR2 SYDVKM. V trimming: 4 bases; J trimming: 5 bases; junction bases outside the gene matches: 8. CDR3 nucleotide sequence: TGTGCCAGCAGTTCCTACCTAGCGGGAGCAGACAATGAGCAGTTCTTC. Translation: CASSSYLAGADNEQFF.

The CDR3 loop is CASRQGAGPYGYTF. DNA of the CDR3: TGTGCCAGCCGCCAGGGGGCAGGGCCCTATGGCTACACCTTC. The V and J genes are TRBV28 and TRBJ1-2; 8 positions match TRBD1. Trimming took 8 bases from V and 4 from J; bases not matched to a gene: 9. This CDR3 has 14 residues. The germline V gene has CDR1 MDHEN and CDR2 SYDVKM.

This rearrangement joins TRBV19 to TRBJ1-4; possibly TRBD1 for D (5 bases). Germline V lookup: CDR1 LNHDA, CDR2 SQIVND (reference sequence). This CDR3 region has 17 residues. V was shortened by 0 bases and J by 5 bases, with 16 bases between the two germline ends. The DNA for the CDR3 is TGTGCCAGTAGTATAGAGGCAGGCGGGGCGTGGAATGAAAAACTGTTTTTT. Encoded protein: CASSIEAGGAWNEKLFF.

The V gene is TRBV19, the J gene TRBJ1-5; tentatively, D is TRBD1 (6 bases). The V end was cut by 3 bases, the J end by 10 bases, with 19 bases between. The CDR3 has 15 amino acids. Germline CDR1 is LNHDA and CDR2 is SQIVND (reference sequence). The CDR3 coding sequence is TGTGCCAGTAGTATTTTAAGGGCAGGGGAACAACCCCAGCATTTT. Translated, it gives CASSILRAGEQPQHF.

The V call is TRBV10-3, the J call TRBJ1-1, with 7 bases lining up with TRBD1. This CDR3 has 13 amino acids. The J segment lost 6 bases and the V segment lost 5 bases, leaving 6 bases of the junction unmatched. CDR1 and CDR2 from the germline V gene are ENHRY and SYGVKD. The CDR3 is CAISSGQSPEAFF. In nucleotides, the CDR3 is TGTGCCATCAGTTCGGGACAGTCACCTGAAGCTTTCTTT.

The chain carries TRBV6-4 and TRBJ2-1, with 11 bases fitting TRBD2. CDR1 and CDR2 from the germline V gene are MRHNA and SNTAGT. The CDR3 extends over 15 amino acids. Germline trimming cut 5 bases from V and 4 bases from J; bases unmatched to any gene: 4. The CDR3 nucleotides read TGTGCCAGCAGTTATACTAGCGGGGGTTACAATGAGCAGTTCTTC. Its translation is CASSYTSGGYNEQFF.

The chain carries TRBV7-8 and TRBJ1-1; the D is unclear. This CDR3 is 12 amino acids long. Germline V gene data show CDR1 as SGHVS and CDR2 as FQNEAQ. The CDR3 protein is CAIGGGDTEAFF. The CDR3 DNA is TGTGCAATTGGCGGAGGTGACACTGAAGCTTTCTTT.